This TCR beta chain was profiled in a study of blood T cell repertoires in COVID-19. About the research overall: Italy, Spain and the United States were the sources of the convalescent and acute COVID-19 samples. Sample material is recorded as cDNA or gDNA derived from T cells, B-cell-depleted T cells, or PBMCs.

The table came from immunoSEQ multiplex PCR; TCRdb's copy has only in-frame clones and leaves some out. The sample contains roughly 200,000 clones, around 89% of which appear only once. The CDR3 has 16 residues. Germline-derived CDR1 and CDR2 are SEHNR and FQNEAQ (reference sequence). The ends lost 5 bases at V and 1 base at J; junction bases unmatched: 8. Material: peripheral blood. The source of this sequence is a woman aged 25 to 45 with acute or convalescent COVID-19. The V call is TRBV7-9, the J call TRBJ2-3; 8 bases are a match to TRBD2. The CDR3 spells CASSPGTLAGTDTQYF. Here the CDR3 DNA reads TGTGCCAGCAGCCCCGGTACACTAGCGGGCACAGATACGCAGTATTTT. Together with reference TRBV7-9 and TRBJ2-3, the CDR3 gives the full variable domain: DTGVSQNPRHKITKRGQNVTFRCDPISEHNRLYWYRQTLGQGPEFLTYFQNEAQLEKSRLLSDRFSAERPKGSFSTLEIQRTEQGDSAMYLCASSPGTLAGTDTQYFGPGTRLTVL.